These 3 T cell receptor beta chains came from one sample sequenced in a study of early T cells in non-severe SARS-CoV-2 infection. TCRdb ran MiXCR on the 5' RACE reads and lists one entry per CDR3 protein. The sample has roughly 53,000 distinct CDR3 sequences, more than 9% seen once. Sequencing used whole blood. These receptors were taken from an adult who was a healthcare worker with PCR-confirmed SARS-CoV-2 infection or an uninfected control (not recorded which).

This clonotype was recorded many times. The V gene is TRBV30, the J gene TRBJ2-6, with D unclear. Between the trimmed V and J ends, which lost 8 bases and 0 bases, there was a span of 11 bases. The germline gives CDR1 GTSNPN, CDR2 SVGIG (reference sequence). The CDR3 sequence is 14 residues long. The DNA of the CDR3 is TGTGCCACGGATCACAGCTCTGGGGCCAACGTCCTGACTTTC. This codes for CATDHSSGANVLTF.

This chain connects TRBV5-4 to TRBJ2-7; D gene unclear. Per the germline V gene, CDR1 is SGHNT and CDR2 is YYREEE (reference sequence). The CDR3 runs 14 residues. V gave up 6 bases and J gave up 5 bases, with 18 bases separating them. The chain's CDR3 is CASNPPGSWNEQYF. Here the CDR3 DNA reads TGTGCCAGCAATCCCCCAGGCTCATGGAACGAGCAGTACTTC. Full variable domain (outside the CDR3, taken from reference TRBV5-4 and TRBJ2-7): ETGVTQSPTHLIKTRGQQVTLRCSSQSGHNTVSWYQQALGQGPQFIFQYYREEENGRGNFPPRFSGLQFPNYSSELNVNALELDDSALYLCASNPPGSWNEQYFGPGTRLTVT.

This clonotype came up a few times. This rearrangement joins TRBV6-4 to TRBJ2-1; perhaps TRBD2 as D (6 bases). V lost 0 bases and J lost 1, with 7 bases in between. The germline V gene encodes CDR1 MRHNA and CDR2 SNTAGT. The CDR3 totals 15 residues. CDR3 DNA: TGTGCCAGCAGTGACTCTAGCGGTTCCTACAATGAGCAGTTCTTC. Its translation: CASSDSSGSYNEQFF.